The next 23 T cell receptor beta chains were all read from a single sample in a study of blood T cell repertoires in COVID-19. The method was immunoSEQ multiplex PCR; TCRdb's version includes in-frame clones alone and lacks a portion of them. In the table there are about 150,000 clones, about four fifths of which are singletons. The sequenced sample consisted of peripheral blood. These receptors were collected from a woman older than 75 with acute or convalescent COVID-19.

This clone has a handful of counts. The chain links TRBV5-1 to TRBJ2-3, with D perhaps TRBD1 (6 bases). V lost 0 bases and J 5 bases, leaving 16 bases between the germline ends. CDR1 SGHRS and CDR2 YFSETQ come from the germline V gene. The CDR3 length is 16 residues. CDR3 amino acids: CASSLENRADLDTQYF. The CDR3 DNA sequence: TGCGCCAGCAGCTTGGAGAACAGGGCCGACTTAGATACGCAGTATTTT.

V usage is TRBV12-3 or TRBV12-4 and J usage is TRBJ1-2, with D perhaps matching TRBD1 (6 bases). CDR3 length: 13 amino acids. Trimming left V 5 bases short and J 4 bases short, with 11 bases between. CDR3: CASSLDSTYGYTF. The CDR3 DNA follows: TGTGCCAGCAGTCTGGACAGCACCTATGGCTACACCTTC.

The V and J genes are TRBV25-1 and TRBJ2-2; possibly TRBD2 for D (7 bases). This CDR3 has 16 amino acids. V was cut by 3 bases and J by 5 bases, with 16 bases left in between. CDR1 is MGHDK and CDR2 is SYGVNS in the germline V gene. The CDR3 DNA sequence: TGTGCCAGCAGTGATCCCGGACTAGGGGGGACCGGGGAGCTGTTTTTT. This codes for CASSDPGLGGTGELFF. Complete variable domain (other parts from reference TRBV25-1 and TRBJ2-2): EADIYQTPRYLVIGTGKKITLECSQTMGHDKMYWYQQDPGMELHLIHYSYGVNSTEKGDLSSESTVSRIRTEHFPLTLESARPSHTSQYLCASSDPGLGGTGELFFGEGSRLTVL.

The V call is TRBV19, the J call TRBJ2-2; 8 bases match TRBD2. The V and J ends lost 2 bases and 6 bases, in that order; junction bases with no gene match: 8. CDR1 LNHDA and CDR2 SQIVND come from the germline V gene (reference sequence). The CDR3 runs to 16 residues. The DNA of the CDR3 is TGTGCCAGTAGTATATTAGCGGGATCAGGAGCCGGGGAGCTGTTTTTT. Translation: CASSILAGSGAGELFF.

This clone was observed once. This chain uses TRBV29-1 with TRBJ2-2; 7 bases map to TRBD1. Germline V gene lookup returns CDR1 SQVTM and CDR2 ANQGSEA. Losses at the gene ends were 4 bases for V and 4 bases for J; bases not matched to a gene: 3. The CDR3 is 13 amino acids. CDR3 coding DNA: TGCAGCGTTGGGGGACAGAGCACCGGGGAGCTGTTTTTT. Translated, it gives CSVGGQSTGELFF.

This clone was detected a few times. The chain combines TRBV4-1 with TRBJ1-4; D remains ambiguous. CDR3 length equals 15 residues. V lost 4 bases and J lost 4, with 13 bases in between. CDR1 is MGHRA and CDR2 is YSYEKL in the germline V gene. CDR3 DNA sequence: TGCGCCAGCAGCCCGCCGGGGTACGGTAATGAAAAACTGTTTTTT. This sequence encodes CASSPPGYGNEKLFF.

This chain uses TRBV7-2 with TRBJ1-5; D unclear. Trimming removed 5 bases from V and 2 bases from J, with 13 bases in between. This CDR3 contains 15 residues. Germline lookup yields CDR1 SGHTA and CDR2 FQGNSA. The CDR3 spells CASSSVSLGNQPQHF. The CDR3 nucleotides read TGTGCCAGCAGCAGCGTATCATTGGGCAATCAGCCCCAGCATTTT.

The genes are TRBV11-2 and TRBJ2-3; TRBD2 aligns across 12 bases. CDR1 is SGHAT and CDR2 is FQNNGV in the germline V gene. Unmatched junction bases numbered 7, after V lost 5 bases and J lost 4 bases. The CDR3 is 16 residues long. The CDR3 DNA follows: TGTGCCAGCAGCCCCCGACTAGCGGGAGTCTCAGATACGCAGTATTTT. Its protein is CASSPRLAGVSDTQYF.

CDR3 nucleotides: TGTGCCAGCGCCGCTGCGGGAGGGGAGGAGACCCAGTACTTC. This gives the protein CASAAAGGEETQYF. The chain recombines TRBV18 with TRBJ2-5, with 9 bases identical to TRBD2. Germline V gene lookup returns CDR1 KGHSH and CDR2 LQKENI. The trim removed 8 bases at V and 5 bases at J, leaving 9 bases unmatched. This CDR3 comprises 14 residues. Full variable domain (outside the CDR3, taken from reference TRBV18 and TRBJ2-5): NAGVMQNPRHLVRRRGQEARLRCSPMKGHSHVYWYRQLPEEGLKFMVYLQKENIIDESGMPKERFSAEFPKEGPSILRIQQVVRGDSAAYFCASAAAGGEETQYFGPGTRLLVL.

The chain employs TRBV18 and TRBJ2-7; D unresolved. CDR3 length equals 16 residues. Germline lookup yields CDR1 KGHSH and CDR2 LQKENI. Trimming took off 1 base at V and 2 bases at J, with 15 bases between the two ends. Here the CDR3 DNA reads TGTGCCAGCTCACCACGTGCCCGGCAGGCTGCCTACGAGCAGTACTTC. Its translation is CASSPRARQAAYEQYF.

The CDR3 here is CASSKVNNRVHTEAFF. CDR3 DNA: TGTGCCAGCAGCAAAGTAAACAACAGGGTGCACACTGAAGCTTTCTTT. The J gene is TRBJ1-1, the V gene TRBV21-1; the D call of TRBD1 is as the table states it, not checked on the DNA. TRBV21-1 is shown as a pseudogene. This CDR3 has 16 residues.

The chain is built from TRBV7-2 and TRBJ2-1, with 13 bases aligning to TRBD2. Germline V gene sequence: CDR1 SGHTA, CDR2 FQGNSA. The CDR3 contains 15 residues. The trim removed 5 bases at V and 6 bases at J, leaving 4 bases unmatched. The CDR3 spells CASSTRLAGGNEQFF. DNA of the CDR3: TGTGCCAGCAGCACCAGACTAGCGGGGGGCAATGAGCAGTTCTTC.

In nucleotides, the CDR3 is TGTGCCAGCATGACAGCAACCTCTGGGGCCAACGTCCTGACTTTC. Translated, it gives CASMTATSGANVLTF. The genes are TRBV5-4 and TRBJ2-6; TRBD1 might be the D (5 bases). The V end was cut by 6 bases, the J end by 0 bases, with 10 bases between. Germline V CDR1 and CDR2: SGHNT, YYREEE (reference sequence). The CDR3 spans 15 residues.

This chain joins TRBV19 and TRBJ2-7; D perhaps matches TRBD1 (6 bases). V lost 9 bases to trimming and J lost 3 bases, with 15 bases between them. The germline CDR1 and CDR2 sequences are LNHDA and SQIVND (reference sequence). The CDR3 length is 13 residues. For the CDR3, the DNA is TGTGCCAGCACCAGGGACACCGTCTACGAGCAGTACTTC. Translated: CASTRDTVYEQYF.

The gene calls are TRBV4-1 and TRBJ2-7, with a weak D call TRBD2 (6 bases). This CDR3 is 15 amino acids long. The germline CDR1 and CDR2 sequences are MGHRA and YSYEKL. The V gene lost 4 bases and the J gene lost 4 bases, with 17 bases spanning the gap. The CDR3 loop reads CASSRQPGLDYEQYF. The CDR3 DNA sequence: TGCGCCAGCAGCCGGCAGCCGGGACTTGATTACGAGCAGTACTTC.

This clone has only one observation. The CDR3, as DNA: TGTGCCAGCAGCCCTAGCGGGAGGGCTCCCGGGGAGCTGTTTTTT. Translated, it gives CASSPSGRAPGELFF. The rearrangement uses TRBV9 and TRBJ2-2; TRBD2 agrees at 12 bases. In germline, CDR1 is SGDLS, CDR2 YYNGEE. This CDR3 is 15 amino acids long. The trim removed 4 bases at V and 6 bases at J, leaving 4 bases unmatched. Combining the CDR3 with reference TRBV9 and TRBJ2-2 gives the whole variable domain DSGVTQTPKHLITATGQRVTLRCSPRSGDLSVYWYQQSLDQGLQFLIQYYNGEERAKGNILERFSAQQFPDLHSELNLSSLELGDSALYFCASSPSGRAPGELFFGEGSRLTVL.

The chain combines TRBV19 with TRBJ1-2; 9 nucleotides align to TRBD1. With 8 bases clipped from V and 8 bases from J, the junction kept 15 bases outside the gene matches. CDR1 and CDR2 from the germline V gene are LNHDA and SQIVND (reference sequence). This CDR3 contains 15 residues. The CDR3 reads CASYSGTGFPGGYTF. For the CDR3, the DNA is TGTGCCAGTTACTCCGGGACAGGGTTCCCGGGCGGCTACACCTTC.

This chain joins TRBV6-5 and TRBJ2-1, with D perhaps TRBD2 (5 bases). The CDR3 is 15 amino acids. CDR1 and CDR2 (germline): MNHEY, SVGAGI. V shed 5 bases and J shed 3 bases, with 14 bases lying between them. The CDR3 loop is CASSPSGLFYNEQFF. The CDR3 nucleotides are TGTGCCAGCAGTCCTTCAGGACTGTTCTACAATGAGCAGTTCTTC.

The rearrangement links TRBV11-2 to TRBJ2-1; D gene uncertain. Trimming took 4 bases from V and 7 from J, leaving 11 bases between them. The CDR3 loop spans 13 amino acids. CDR1 is SGHAT, CDR2 FQNNGV, per germline. The CDR3 protein is CASSWSPKNEQFF. The CDR3 DNA reads as TGTGCCAGCAGCTGGAGCCCGAAGAATGAGCAGTTCTTC.

This clone was seen only a few times. The chain carries TRBV6-6 and TRBJ1-2, with D possibly matching TRBD1 (5 bases). This CDR3 has 13 residues. CDR1 and CDR2 (germline): MNHNY, SVGAGI (reference sequence). Trimming left V 7 bases short and J 5 bases short, with 14 bases between. CDR3 amino acids: CASKPGTEYGYTF. The CDR3 DNA reads as TGTGCCAGCAAGCCCGGGACTGAGTATGGCTACACCTTC.

The gene calls are TRBV20-1 and TRBJ2-1; 7 bases agree with TRBD2. After removal of 3 bases from V and 13 bases from J, the junction contained 3 bases not matched to a gene. This CDR3 has 10 residues. Per the germline V gene, CDR1 is DFQATT and CDR2 is SNEGSKA (reference sequence). CDR3 sequence (DNA): TGCAGTGCTAGGCGGGACTATCAGTTCTTC. Translated, it gives CSARRDYQFF.

The chain uses TRBV5-6 and TRBJ1-2; 7 nucleotides align to TRBD1. Germline V gene lookup returns CDR1 SGHDT and CDR2 YYEEEE. With V trimmed by 0 bases and J by 7 bases, 3 bases remained unmatched. The CDR3 consists of 13 residues. The CDR3 region has the DNA TGTGCCAGCAGCTTGGCGCAGGGGGGTGGCTACACCTTC. This sequence encodes CASSLAQGGGYTF.

The chain uses TRBV10-3 and TRBJ2-1, with 8 bases that match TRBD2. Germline V gives CDR1 ENHRY, CDR2 SYGVKD. V lost 4 bases and J lost 7; bases outside the gene matches: 12. The length of the CDR3 is 16 residues. CDR3 nucleotides: TGTGCCATCAGTGTTAGCGGGGCCCCTCCTCGAAATGAGCAGTTCTTC. This sequence encodes CAISVSGAPPRNEQFF.